This T cell receptor beta chain was profiled in a study of beta chain features in type 1 diabetes. Study results and caveats: The cDNA sequencing approach could over-represent high-TCR-expressing cells. Moderate but significant shortening of TCRB CDR3s was recorded in all four CD4+ subsets from Type 1 diabetes patients.

With regard to this clone: What it binds is not known.

One heparinised blood draw averaging approximately 120 mL was given by each donor. This CDR3 has 17 amino acids. Trimming stripped 4 bases from V and 0 bases from J, with 13 bases between. Germline lookup yields CDR1 SGHTA and CDR2 FQGNSA. All of the isolated RNA was reverse transcribed, so expressed TCRB transcripts were sequenced. Assay used: immunoSEQ multiplex PCR; TCRdb lists only in-frame clones, some missing. The table has about 660,000 clones, around an eighth seen once. The chain uses TRBV7-2 and TRBJ1-6; tentative D call: TRBD1 (5 bases). The clonotype was recovered from a man in his late teens or twenties with type 1 diabetes. Source material: naive CD4+ T cells from blood. CDR3 loop: CASSSWGRSSYNSPLHF. In DNA, the CDR3 is TGTGCCAGCAGCTCCTGGGGGAGGAGCTCCTATAATTCACCCCTCCACTTT.